This T cell receptor (beta chain) was documented in a study of beta chain features in type 1 diabetes. The ends lost 0 bases at V and 5 bases at J; junction bases unmatched: 13. Germline V gene data show CDR1 as LNHNV and CDR2 as YYDKDF (reference sequence). There are 17 residues in the CDR3. Expressed TCRB transcripts got sequenced, as all isolated RNA was reverse transcribed. Generated by immunoSEQ multiplex PCR, the TCRdb table keeps only in-frame clones and is missing some. This repertoire shows some 350,000 clones, approximately 13% found once; its top ten account for roughly 0.015%. Concerning this clone itself: Its target is not known.

Study conclusions and caveats: The naive, central memory and Treg TCRB repertoires of patients appeared to be more similar to one another than those of healthy donors. In every one of the four CD4+ subsets, TCRB CDR3s were moderately but significantly shorter in Type 1 diabetes patients.

Sequencing was done on a sample of naive CD4+ T cells from blood. The receptor was isolated from a woman between 18 and 29 years old with type 1 diabetes. The chain combines TRBV15 with TRBJ2-7; 7 bases map to TRBD1. The CDR3 DNA is TGTGCCACCAGCAGAGAGTTGGTATCCAGGGGGACACACGAGCAGTACTTC. It codes for CATSRELVSRGTHEQYF.